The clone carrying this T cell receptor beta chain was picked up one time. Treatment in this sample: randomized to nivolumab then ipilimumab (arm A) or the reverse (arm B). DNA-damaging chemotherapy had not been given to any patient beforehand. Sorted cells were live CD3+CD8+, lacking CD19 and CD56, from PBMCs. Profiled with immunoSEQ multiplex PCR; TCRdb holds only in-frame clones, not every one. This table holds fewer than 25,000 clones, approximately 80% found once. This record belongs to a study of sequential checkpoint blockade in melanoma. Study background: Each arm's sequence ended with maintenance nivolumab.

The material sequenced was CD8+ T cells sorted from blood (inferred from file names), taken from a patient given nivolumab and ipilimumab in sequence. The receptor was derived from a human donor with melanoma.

Here the CDR3 DNA reads TGTGCCAGCAGCCCGAGGGGACAGGGGGGAACAGATACGCAGTATTTT. Its translation is CASSPRGQGGTDTQYF. V is TRBV5-6 and J is TRBJ2-3; TRBD1 matches at 11 bases. The CDR3 covers 16 residues. Germline-derived CDR1 and CDR2 are SGHDT and YYEEEE. J gave up 3 bases and V 4 bases, and 7 bases lay outside the gene matches.